This T cell receptor (beta chain) was sequenced during a study of T cell changes during pregnancy in multiple sclerosis. The repertoire was sequenced with immunoSEQ multiplex PCR; TCRdb's copy has only in-frame clones and lacks some. This table holds some 30,000 clones, approximately 90% found once. Germline loops: CDR1 MNHEY, CDR2 SMNVEV (reference sequence). Trimming stripped 2 bases from V and 3 bases from J, with 7 bases between. The CDR3 covers 13 residues. The source material was CD8+ T cells from peripheral blood mononuclear cells, sampled before pregnancy. The V gene is TRBV27, the J gene TRBJ1-1; the D is unclear. This TCR was sampled from a female donor with multiple sclerosis, enrolled in a pregnancy study. The CDR3 protein is CASSLMADTEAFF. The CDR3 nucleotides read TGTGCCAGCAGTTTAATGGCAGACACTGAAGCTTTCTTT.